Listed below are T cell receptor beta chains from one sample, sequenced in a study of blood T cell repertoires in COVID-19. Assay used: immunoSEQ multiplex PCR; TCRdb lists only in-frame clones, some missing. The profile shows more than 300,000 clones, under 90% of them singletons. Material: PBMCs or T cells enriched from blood (not recorded which). The receptors come from a man younger than 40 who had recovered from COVID-19. The CDR3 runs from the conserved cysteine through the conserved F or W. The order of the fields is clone size, D gene, J gene, CDR3 length, V gene, CDR3 protein, CDR3 DNA. The D gene is left open where the match is weak. Size is stated for part of the rows, as once, few or many counts, or as a class when the clone is expanded.

NA	NA	TRBJ1-2	15	TRBV27	CASSLEGSPFYGYTF	TGTGCCAGCAGTCTAGAGGGATCCCCCTTCTATGGCTACACCTTC
NA	NA	TRBJ2-3	16	TRBV7-2	CASSYLGGVGTDTQYF	TGTGCCAGCAGTTACCTCGGAGGGGTAGGGACAGATACGCAGTATTTT
NA	TRBD1	TRBJ2-7	14	TRBV18	CASSAGTEPYEQYF	TGTGCCAGCTCAGCCGGGACAGAACCCTACGAGCAGTACTTC
NA	NA	TRBJ1-1	14	TRBV5-5	CASSLVGENTEAFF	TGTGCCAGCAGCTTGGTCGGGGAGAACACTGAAGCTTTCTTT
NA	NA	TRBJ2-5	11	TRBV6-1	CASSESWTQYF	TGTGCCAGCAGTGAGTCTTGGACCCAGTACTTC
few	NA	TRBJ1-2	13	TRBV30	CAWRDLGRDGYTF	TGTGCCTGGAGGGATTTGGGGAGGGACGGCTACACCTTC
NA	TRBD1	TRBJ1-6	18	TRBV28	CATQGPGQGSDYNSPLHF	TGTGCGACGCAAGGCCCGGGACAGGGGTCAGACTATAATTCACCCCTCCACTTT
NA	TRBD1	TRBJ1-1	15	TRBV19	CASSIGGQGYPEAFF	TGTGCCAGTAGTATAGGGGGACAGGGATACCCTGAAGCTTTCTTT
few	NA	TRBJ2-2	14	TRBV2	CASRRDSETGELFF	TGTGCCAGCAGGAGGGATTCGGAGACCGGGGAGCTGTTTTTT
NA	NA	TRBJ1-5	13	TRBV7-9	CASSSGVDQPQHF	TGTGCCAGCAGCTCGGGTGTGGATCAGCCCCAGCATTTT
NA	TRBD1	TRBJ1-1	15	TRBV18	CASSSMTGENTEAFF	TGTGCCAGCTCATCTATGACAGGGGAGAACACTGAAGCTTTCTTT
NA	NA	TRBJ1-2	13	TRBV5-1	CASTGGPNYGYTF	TGCGCCAGCACGGGGGGGCCAAACTATGGCTACACCTTC
once	NA	TRBJ2-7	13	TRBV24-1	CATSDLNGYEQYF	TGTGCCACCAGTGATTTGAACGGCTACGAGCAGTACTTC
NA	TRBD1	TRBJ1-1	16	TRBV27	CASSPIQGGPNTEAFF	TGTGCCAGCAGTCCGATACAGGGGGGACCGAACACTGAAGCTTTCTTT
NA	TRBD2	TRBJ2-2	17	TRBV7-8	CASRQAGLAGVTGELFF	TGTGCCAGCAGACAAGCCGGACTAGCGGGAGTCACCGGGGAGCTGTTTTTT
once	NA	TRBJ2-3	18	TRBV28	CASSLYNYGQQRTDTQYF	TGTGCCAGCAGTTTATATAACTACGGACAGCAAAGGACAGATACGCAGTATTTT
NA	NA	TRBJ1-1	11	TRBV2	CAVRGNTEAFF	TGTGCCGTAAGGGGGAACACTGAAGCTTTCTTT
NA	NA	TRBJ1-5	15	TRBV2	CASSEEQGVNQPQHF	TGTGCCAGCAGTGAAGAACAGGGTGTCAATCAGCCCCAGCATTTT
NA	NA	TRBJ2-1	19	TRBV5-4	CASSLGLGAHLPSYNEQFF	TGTGCCAGCAGCTTGGGGTTGGGGGCCCACCTACCCTCCTACAATGAGCAGTTCTTC
NA	TRBD1	TRBJ2-5	15	TRBV7-9	CASSRTQGVGETQYF	TGTGCCAGCAGTCGGACTCAGGGGGTAGGGGAGACCCAGTACTTC
NA	TRBD1	TRBJ1-5	16	TRBV7-2	CASSLATGASNQPQHF	TGTGCCAGCAGCTTAGCCACAGGGGCTAGCAATCAGCCCCAGCATTTT
NA	NA	TRBJ2-5	19	TRBV10-1	CASSEVSAGSSTFQETQYF	TGCGCCAGCAGTGAGGTCTCGGCAGGGTCCTCTACCTTCCAAGAGACCCAGTACTTC
NA	NA	TRBJ2-2	16	TRBV5-1	CASSLAATKNTGELFF	TGCGCCAGCAGCTTGGCCGCTACTAAGAACACCGGGGAGCTGTTTTTT
NA	NA	TRBJ1-6	14	TRBV19	CASSPGANNSPLHF	TGTGCCAGTAGCCCAGGGGCCAATAATTCACCCCTCCACTTT
NA	TRBD2	TRBJ2-1	16	TRBV7-9	CASSPPLAGERNEQFF	TGTGCCAGCAGCCCCCCTTTAGCGGGAGAAAGGAATGAGCAGTTCTTC
NA	NA	TRBJ1-1	14	TRBV18	CASSPEQMNTEAFF	TGTGCCAGCTCACCAGAACAGATGAACACTGAAGCTTTCTTT
NA	NA	TRBJ2-3	16	TRBV28	CASSNARASRTDTQYF	TGTGCCAGCAGTAACGCGCGGGCCTCCCGTACAGATACGCAGTATTTT
few	TRBD1	TRBJ1-6	15	TRBV28	CASSTGDSDASPLHF	TGTGCCAGCAGCACCGGGGACAGTGACGCCTCACCCCTCCACTTT
NA	NA	TRBJ1-1	18	TRBV6-6	CASSPPGTLWDPGTEAFF	TGTGCCAGCAGTCCCCCCGGGACATTATGGGACCCTGGCACTGAAGCTTTCTTT
NA	NA	TRBJ1-1	15	TRBV7-8	CASSFVQQMNTEAFF	TGTGCCAGCAGCTTTGTCCAACAGATGAACACTGAAGCTTTCTTT
NA	NA	TRBJ1-5	14	TRBV7-9	CASSLVGGLQPQHF	TGTGCCAGCAGCTTAGTCGGGGGGCTTCAGCCCCAGCATTTT
NA	NA	TRBJ1-2	15	TRBV21-1	CASSLHRGRDYGYTF	TGTGCCAGCAGCCTGCATAGGGGCCGAGACTATGGCTACACCTTC
NA	NA	TRBJ1-4	17	TRBV9	CASSPPGGRDVNEKLFF	TGTGCCAGCAGCCCCCCCGGCGGCAGAGACGTTAATGAAAAACTGTTTTTT
NA	NA	TRBJ1-2	14	TRBV28	CASSDRQVNYGYTF	TGTGCCAGCAGTGACAGGCAGGTTAACTATGGCTACACCTTC
NA	TRBD2	TRBJ2-1	16	TRBV24-1	CATSDPGTSGNNEQFF	TGTGCCACCAGTGACCCGGGGACTAGCGGCAACAATGAGCAGTTCTTC
NA	NA	TRBJ2-6	20	TRBV12-1	CASNSRGMVKGEGGANVLTF	TGTGCCAGCAACTCTAGGGGGATGGTGAAGGGCGAAGGTGGGGCCAACGTCCTGACTTTC
NA	NA	TRBJ1-2	13	TRBV7-9	CASSLDRVHGYTF	TGTGCCAGCAGCTTAGACAGGGTCCACGGCTACACCTTC
NA	TRBD2	TRBJ2-7	14	TRBV7-2	CASSPLGRGYEQYF	TGTGCCAGCAGCCCGCTTGGGAGGGGCTACGAGCAGTACTTC
NA	NA	TRBJ1-4	12	TRBV29-1	CSAQGINEKLFF	TGCAGCGCTCAGGGAATTAATGAAAAACTGTTTTTT
NA	NA	TRBJ1-5	14	TRBV18	CASSLGDSNQPQHF	TGTGCCAGCTCACTAGGGGATAGCAATCAGCCCCAGCATTTT
NA	NA	TRBJ1-4	14	TRBV7-9	CASSLGGGVEKLFF	TGTGCCAGCAGCTTAGGAGGGGGGGTTGAAAAACTGTTTTTT
NA	NA	TRBJ2-2	16	TRBV7-9	CASTITGERDTGELFF	TGTGCCAGCACCATCACGGGGGAGCGGGACACCGGGGAGCTGTTTTTT
NA	TRBD1	TRBJ2-7	16	TRBV15	CATSREDRGRGYEQYF	TGTGCCACCAGCAGAGAGGACAGGGGGCGAGGCTACGAGCAGTACTTC
NA	NA	TRBJ1-3	14	TRBV5-1	CASSLQGGRNTIYF	TGCGCCAGCAGCTTGCAGGGTGGACGAAACACCATATATTTT
NA	TRBD1	TRBJ2-2	16	TRBV5-6	CASSLLTGANTGELFF	TGTGCCAGCAGCTTGTTGACAGGGGCCAACACCGGGGAGCTGTTTTTT
NA	NA	TRBJ1-5	14	TRBV29-1	CSVEVGEGNQPQHF	TGCAGCGTTGAGGTCGGAGAGGGCAATCAGCCCCAGCATTTT
once	TRBD1	TRBJ2-5	16	TRBV4-1	CASSQPGQGILETQYF	TGCGCCAGCAGCCAGCCGGGACAGGGGATTTTGGAGACCCAGTACTTC
NA	NA	TRBJ2-1	14	TRBV5-1	CASSLSWLREEQFF	TGCGCCAGCAGCTTGAGTTGGTTGCGCGAAGAGCAGTTCTTC